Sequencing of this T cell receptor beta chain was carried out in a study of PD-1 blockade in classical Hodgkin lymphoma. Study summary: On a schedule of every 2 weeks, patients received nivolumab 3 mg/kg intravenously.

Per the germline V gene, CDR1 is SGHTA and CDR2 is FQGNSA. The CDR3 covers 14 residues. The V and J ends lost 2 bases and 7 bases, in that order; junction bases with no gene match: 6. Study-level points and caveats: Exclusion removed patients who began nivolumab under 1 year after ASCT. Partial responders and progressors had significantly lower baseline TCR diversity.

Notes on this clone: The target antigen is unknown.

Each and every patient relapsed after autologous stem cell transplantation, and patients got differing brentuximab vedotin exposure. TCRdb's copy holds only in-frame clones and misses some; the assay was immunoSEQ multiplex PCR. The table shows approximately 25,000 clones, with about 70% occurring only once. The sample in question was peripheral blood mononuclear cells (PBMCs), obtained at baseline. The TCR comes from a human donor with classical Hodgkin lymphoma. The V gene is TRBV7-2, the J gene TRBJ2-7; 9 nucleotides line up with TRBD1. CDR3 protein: CASSLSGQGREQYF. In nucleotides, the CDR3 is TGTGCCAGCAGCTTATCGGGACAGGGTCGGGAGCAGTACTTC.